This T cell receptor (beta chain) was retrieved from a study of OX40 agonist ivuxolimab in advanced cancers. Per the germline V gene, CDR1 is GTSNPN and CDR2 is SVGIG (reference sequence). This CDR3 is built from 15 residues. V shed 3 bases and J 2 bases; nucleotides not matched to a gene: 5. Here immunoSEQ multiplex PCR was the method, and the copy in TCRdb shows in-frame clones only, minus some. The data show roughly 70,000 clones, 80% to 90% seen once. The sequencing used CD4+ or CD8+ T cells sorted from blood, collected in a trial of the OX40 agonist ivuxolimab. The origin of this receptor is an adult with an advanced solid tumor such as melanoma, head and neck, liver or kidney cancer. The J gene is TRBJ2-5, the V gene TRBV30, with TRBD2 identical over 11 bases. The CDR3 DNA reads as TGTGCCTGGAGCCGGACTAGCGGGCCGCAAGAGACCCAGTACTTC. Residues: CAWSRTSGPQETQYF. The whole variable domain, filled in from reference TRBV30 and TRBJ2-5, reads SQTIHQWPATLVQPVGSPLSLECTVEGTSNPNLYWYRQAAGRGLQLLFYSVGIGQISSEVPQNLSASRPQDRQFILSSKKLLLSDSGFYLCAWSRTSGPQETQYFGPGTRLLVL.